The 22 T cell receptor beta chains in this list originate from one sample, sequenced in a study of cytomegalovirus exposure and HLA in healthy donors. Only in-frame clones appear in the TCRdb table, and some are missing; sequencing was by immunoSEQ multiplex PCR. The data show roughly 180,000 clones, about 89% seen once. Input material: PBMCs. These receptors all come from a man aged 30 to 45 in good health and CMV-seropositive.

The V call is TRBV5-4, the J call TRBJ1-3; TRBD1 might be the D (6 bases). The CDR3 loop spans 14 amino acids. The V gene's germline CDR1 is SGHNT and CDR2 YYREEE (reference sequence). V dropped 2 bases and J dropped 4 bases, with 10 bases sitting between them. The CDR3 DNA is TGTGCCAGCAGCTTCACAGGGTCAGGAAACACCATATATTTT. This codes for CASSFTGSGNTIYF.

Here the CDR3 DNA reads TGCAGCGTGAGGCGGCAGGGGGCGCGCGATACGCAGTATTTT. Amino acid sequence: CSVRRQGARDTQYF. The chain uses TRBV29-1 and TRBJ2-3; 8 bases match TRBD1. Germline CDR1 SQVTM, CDR2 ANQGSEA. The CDR3 consists of 14 residues. The V gene end was trimmed by 6 bases and the J gene end by 6 bases; junction bases not matched to a gene: 11.

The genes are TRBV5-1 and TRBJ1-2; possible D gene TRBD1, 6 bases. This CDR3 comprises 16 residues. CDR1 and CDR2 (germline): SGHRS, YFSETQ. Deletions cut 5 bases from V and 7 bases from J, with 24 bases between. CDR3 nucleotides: TGCGCCAGCAGAAGGGACGACCAGCCTAGGGGGTTTGGCTACACCTTC. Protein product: CASRRDDQPRGFGYTF.

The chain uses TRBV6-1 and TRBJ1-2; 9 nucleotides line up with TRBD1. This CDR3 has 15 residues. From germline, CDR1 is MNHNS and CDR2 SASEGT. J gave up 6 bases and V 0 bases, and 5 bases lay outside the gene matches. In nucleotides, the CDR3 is TGTGCCAGCAGTGAAGCGGGGACAGGGTGGGATGGCTACACCTTC. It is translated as CASSEAGTGWDGYTF.

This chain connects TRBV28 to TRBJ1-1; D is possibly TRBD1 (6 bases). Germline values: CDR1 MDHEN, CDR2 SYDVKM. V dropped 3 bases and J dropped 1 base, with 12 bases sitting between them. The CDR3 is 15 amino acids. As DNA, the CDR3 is TGTGCCAGCAGTTTGGGGGGCTTAAGGAACACTGAAGCTTTCTTT. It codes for CASSLGGLRNTEAFF.

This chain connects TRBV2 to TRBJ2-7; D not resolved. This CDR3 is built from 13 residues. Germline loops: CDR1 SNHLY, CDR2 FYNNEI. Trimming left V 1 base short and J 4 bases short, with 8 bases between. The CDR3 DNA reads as TGTGCCAGCAGTGAAGACAGCCTGTACGAGCAGTACTTC. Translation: CASSEDSLYEQYF.

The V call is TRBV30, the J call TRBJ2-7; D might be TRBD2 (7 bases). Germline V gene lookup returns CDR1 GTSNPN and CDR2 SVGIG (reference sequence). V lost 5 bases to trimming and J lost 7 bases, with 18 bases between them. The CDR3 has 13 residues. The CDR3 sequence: CAWLKRGGWEQYF. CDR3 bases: TGTGCCTGGCTAAAAAGGGGGGGCTGGGAGCAGTACTTC.

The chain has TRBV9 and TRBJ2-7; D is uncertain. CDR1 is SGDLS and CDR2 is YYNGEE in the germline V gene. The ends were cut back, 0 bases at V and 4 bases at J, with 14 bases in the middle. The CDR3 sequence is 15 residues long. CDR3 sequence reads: CASSVGAGLDYEQYF. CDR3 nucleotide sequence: TGTGCCAGCAGCGTAGGAGCAGGTTTAGATTACGAGCAGTACTTC.

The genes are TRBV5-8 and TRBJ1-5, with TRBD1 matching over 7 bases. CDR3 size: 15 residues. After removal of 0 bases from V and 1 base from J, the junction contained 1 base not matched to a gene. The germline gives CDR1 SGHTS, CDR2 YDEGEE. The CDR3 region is CASSLDRGSNQPQHF. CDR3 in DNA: TGTGCCAGCAGCTTGGACAGGGGAAGCAATCAGCCCCAGCATTTT.

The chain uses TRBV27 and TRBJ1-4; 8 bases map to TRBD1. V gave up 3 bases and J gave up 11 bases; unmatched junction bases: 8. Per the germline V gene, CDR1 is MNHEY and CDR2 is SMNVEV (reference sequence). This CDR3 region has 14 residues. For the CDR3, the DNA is TGTGCCAGCAGTTTCTCCCAGGGGGCGTGGAAACTGTTTTTT. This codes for CASSFSQGAWKLFF.

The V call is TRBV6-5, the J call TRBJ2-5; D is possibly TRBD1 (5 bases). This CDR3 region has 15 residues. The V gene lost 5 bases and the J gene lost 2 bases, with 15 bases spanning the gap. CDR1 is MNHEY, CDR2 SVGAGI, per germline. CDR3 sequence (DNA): TGTGCCAGCAGTGCGACTTCAGGGAAACAAGAGACCCAGTACTTC. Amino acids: CASSATSGKQETQYF.

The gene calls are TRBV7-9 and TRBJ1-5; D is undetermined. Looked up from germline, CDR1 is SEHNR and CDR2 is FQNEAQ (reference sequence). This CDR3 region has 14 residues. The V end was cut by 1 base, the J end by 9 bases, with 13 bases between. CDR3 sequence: CASSLGSGGLPQHF. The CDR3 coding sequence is TGTGCCAGCAGCTTAGGGTCGGGCGGGTTGCCCCAGCATTTT.

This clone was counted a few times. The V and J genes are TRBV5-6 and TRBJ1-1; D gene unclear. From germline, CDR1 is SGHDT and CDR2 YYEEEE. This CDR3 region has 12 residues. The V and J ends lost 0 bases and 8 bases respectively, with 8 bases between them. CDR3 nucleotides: TGTGCCAGCAGCTTGGCCTGGGGAGAAGCTTTCTTT. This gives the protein CASSLAWGEAFF.

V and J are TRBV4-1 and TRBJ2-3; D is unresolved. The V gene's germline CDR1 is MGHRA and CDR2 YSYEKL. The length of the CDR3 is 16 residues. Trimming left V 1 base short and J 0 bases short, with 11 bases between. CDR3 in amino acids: CASSQGVRPSTDTQYF. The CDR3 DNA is TGCGCCAGCAGCCAAGGTGTTCGACCTAGCACAGATACGCAGTATTTT.

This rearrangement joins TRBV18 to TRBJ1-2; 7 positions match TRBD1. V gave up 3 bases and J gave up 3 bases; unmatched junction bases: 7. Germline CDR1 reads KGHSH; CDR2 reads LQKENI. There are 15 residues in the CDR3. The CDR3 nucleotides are TGTGCCAGCTCACCGGGAGTGGGACAGTACTATGGCTACACCTTC. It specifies CASSPGVGQYYGYTF.

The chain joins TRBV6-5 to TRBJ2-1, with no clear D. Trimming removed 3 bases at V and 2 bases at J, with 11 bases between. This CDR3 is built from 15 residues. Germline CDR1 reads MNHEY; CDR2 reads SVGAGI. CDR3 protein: CASSYVSNAYNEQFF. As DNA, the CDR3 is TGTGCCAGCAGTTATGTGAGCAACGCCTACAATGAGCAGTTCTTC.

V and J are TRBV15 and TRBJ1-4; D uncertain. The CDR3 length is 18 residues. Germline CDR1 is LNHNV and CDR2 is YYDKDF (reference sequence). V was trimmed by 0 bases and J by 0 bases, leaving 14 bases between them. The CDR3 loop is CATSREGDLGATNEKLFF. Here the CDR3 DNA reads TGTGCCACCAGCAGAGAGGGAGACCTAGGCGCAACTAATGAAAAACTGTTTTTT.

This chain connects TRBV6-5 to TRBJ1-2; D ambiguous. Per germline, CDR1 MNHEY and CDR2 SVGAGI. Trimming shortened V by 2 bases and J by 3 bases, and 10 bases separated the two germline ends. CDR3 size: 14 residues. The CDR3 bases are TGTGCCAGCAGTTACGTAGGTGGTGACTATGGCTACACCTTC. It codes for CASSYVGGDYGYTF.

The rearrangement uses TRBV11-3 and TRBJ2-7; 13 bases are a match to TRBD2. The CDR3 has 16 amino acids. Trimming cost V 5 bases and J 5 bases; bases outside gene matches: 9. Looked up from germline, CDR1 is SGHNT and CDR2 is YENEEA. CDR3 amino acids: CASSGGLAGIDDEQYF. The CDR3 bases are TGTGCCAGCAGCGGGGGACTAGCGGGAATCGACGACGAGCAGTACTTC.

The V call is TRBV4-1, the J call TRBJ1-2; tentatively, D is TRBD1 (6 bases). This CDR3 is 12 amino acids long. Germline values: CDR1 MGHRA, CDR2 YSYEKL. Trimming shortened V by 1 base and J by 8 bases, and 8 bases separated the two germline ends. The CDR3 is CASSQGTVGYTF. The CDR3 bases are TGCGCCAGCAGCCAAGGGACAGTCGGCTACACCTTC.

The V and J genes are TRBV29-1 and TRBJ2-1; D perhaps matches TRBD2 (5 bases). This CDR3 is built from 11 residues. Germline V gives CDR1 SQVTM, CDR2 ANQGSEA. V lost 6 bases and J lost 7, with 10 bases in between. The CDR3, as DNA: TGCAGCGTCCTCAGAGGGAATGAGCAGTTCTTC. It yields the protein CSVLRGNEQFF.

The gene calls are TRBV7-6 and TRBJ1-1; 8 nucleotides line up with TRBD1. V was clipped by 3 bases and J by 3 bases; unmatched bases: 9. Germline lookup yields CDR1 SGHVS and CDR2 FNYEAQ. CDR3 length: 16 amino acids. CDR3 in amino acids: CASSLTQGAEDTEAFF. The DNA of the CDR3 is TGTGCCAGCAGCTTGACCCAGGGGGCCGAGGACACTGAAGCTTTCTTT.